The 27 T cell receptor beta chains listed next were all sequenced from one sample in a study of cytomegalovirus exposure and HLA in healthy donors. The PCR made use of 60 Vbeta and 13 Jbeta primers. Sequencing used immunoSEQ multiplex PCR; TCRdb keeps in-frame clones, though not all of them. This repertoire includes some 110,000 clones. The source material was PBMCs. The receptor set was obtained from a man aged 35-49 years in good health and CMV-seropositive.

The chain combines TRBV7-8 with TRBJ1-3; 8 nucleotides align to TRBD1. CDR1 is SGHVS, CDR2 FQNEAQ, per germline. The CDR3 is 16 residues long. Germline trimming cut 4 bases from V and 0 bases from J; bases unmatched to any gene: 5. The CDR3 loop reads CASSSPQGGSGNTIYF. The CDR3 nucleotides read TGTGCCAGCAGCTCTCCACAGGGGGGCTCTGGAAACACCATATATTTT. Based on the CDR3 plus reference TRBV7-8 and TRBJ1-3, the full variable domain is GAGVSQSPRYKVAKRGQDVALRCDPISGHVSLFWYQQALGQGPEFLTYFQNEAQLDKSGLPSDRFFAERPEGSVSTLKIQRTQQEDSAVYLCASSSPQGGSGNTIYFGEGSWLTVV.

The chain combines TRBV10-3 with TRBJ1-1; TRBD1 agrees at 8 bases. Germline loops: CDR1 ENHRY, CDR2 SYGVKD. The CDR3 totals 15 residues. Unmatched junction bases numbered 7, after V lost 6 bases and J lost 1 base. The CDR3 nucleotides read TGTGCCATCAGAGATATGGACAGGGCGAACACTGAAGCTTTCTTT. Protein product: CAIRDMDRANTEAFF.

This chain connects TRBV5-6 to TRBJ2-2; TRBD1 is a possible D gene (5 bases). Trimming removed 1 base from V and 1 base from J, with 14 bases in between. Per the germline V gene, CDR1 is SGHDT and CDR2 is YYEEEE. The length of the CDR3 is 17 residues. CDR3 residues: CASSLSYAGLNTGELFF. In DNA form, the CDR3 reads TGTGCCAGCAGCTTGAGTTATGCAGGGCTGAACACCGGGGAGCTGTTTTTT.

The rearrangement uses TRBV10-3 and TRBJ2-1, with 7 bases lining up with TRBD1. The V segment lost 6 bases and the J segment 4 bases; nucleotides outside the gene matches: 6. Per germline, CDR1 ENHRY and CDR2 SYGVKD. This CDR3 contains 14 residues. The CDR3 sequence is CAIRGTALYNEQFF. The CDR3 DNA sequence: TGTGCCATCAGAGGGACAGCCCTATACAATGAGCAGTTCTTC.

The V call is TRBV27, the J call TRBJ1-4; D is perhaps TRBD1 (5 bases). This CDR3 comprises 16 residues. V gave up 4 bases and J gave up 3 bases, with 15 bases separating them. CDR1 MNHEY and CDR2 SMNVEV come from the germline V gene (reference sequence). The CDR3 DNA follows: TGTGCCAGCAGTTCTAATCAGGGCCGGTCTAATGAAAAACTGTTTTTT. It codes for CASSSNQGRSNEKLFF. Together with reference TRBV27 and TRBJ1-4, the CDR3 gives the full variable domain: EAQVTQNPRYLITVTGKKLTVTCSQNMNHEYMSWYRQDPGLGLRQIYYSMNVEVTDKGDVPEGYKVSRKEKRNFPLILESPSPNQTSLYFCASSSNQGRSNEKLFFGSGTQLSVL.

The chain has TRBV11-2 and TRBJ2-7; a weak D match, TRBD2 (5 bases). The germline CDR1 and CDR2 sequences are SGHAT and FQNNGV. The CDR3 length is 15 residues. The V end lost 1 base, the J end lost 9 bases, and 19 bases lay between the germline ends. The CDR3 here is CASSLVIGELGRQYF. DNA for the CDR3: TGTGCCAGCAGCTTAGTTATTGGGGAGCTCGGAAGGCAGTACTTC.

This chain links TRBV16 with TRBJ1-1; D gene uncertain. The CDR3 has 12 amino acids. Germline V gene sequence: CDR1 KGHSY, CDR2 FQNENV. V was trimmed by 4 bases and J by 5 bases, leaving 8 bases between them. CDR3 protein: CASSLYGTEAFF. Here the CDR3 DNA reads TGTGCCAGCAGCCTATACGGGACTGAAGCTTTCTTT.

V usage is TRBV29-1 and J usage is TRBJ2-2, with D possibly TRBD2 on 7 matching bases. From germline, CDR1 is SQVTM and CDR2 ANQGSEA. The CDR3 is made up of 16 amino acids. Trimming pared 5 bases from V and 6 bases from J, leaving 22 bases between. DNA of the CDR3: TGCAGCGTTCTTGACATTGGTCAGGGGAGGGCCGGGGAGCTGTTTTTT. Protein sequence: CSVLDIGQGRAGELFF.

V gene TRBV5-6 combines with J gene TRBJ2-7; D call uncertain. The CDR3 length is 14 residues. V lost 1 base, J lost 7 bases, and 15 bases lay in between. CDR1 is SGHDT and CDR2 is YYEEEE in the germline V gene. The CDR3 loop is CASSLLGRGDEQYF. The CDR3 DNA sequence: TGTGCCAGCAGCTTGTTAGGCAGAGGAGATGAGCAGTACTTC.

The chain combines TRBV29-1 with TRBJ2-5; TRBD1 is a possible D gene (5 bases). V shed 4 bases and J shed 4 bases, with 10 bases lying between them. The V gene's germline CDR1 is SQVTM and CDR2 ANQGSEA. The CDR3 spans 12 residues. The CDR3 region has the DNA TGCAGCGTTGTGCAGGGCCCAGAGACCCAGTACTTC. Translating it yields CSVVQGPETQYF.

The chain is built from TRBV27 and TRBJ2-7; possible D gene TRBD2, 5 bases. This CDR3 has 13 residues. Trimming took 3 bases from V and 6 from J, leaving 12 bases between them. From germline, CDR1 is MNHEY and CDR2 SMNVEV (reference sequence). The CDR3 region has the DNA TGTGCCAGCAGTTTTAGGGAGCTTGGCGAGCAGTACTTC. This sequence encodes CASSFRELGEQYF.

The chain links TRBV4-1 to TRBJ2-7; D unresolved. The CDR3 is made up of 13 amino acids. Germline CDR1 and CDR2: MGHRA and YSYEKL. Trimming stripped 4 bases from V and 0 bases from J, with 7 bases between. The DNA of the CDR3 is TGCGCCAGCAGCCCCCTGAGCTCCTACGAGCAGTACTTC. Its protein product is CASSPLSSYEQYF.

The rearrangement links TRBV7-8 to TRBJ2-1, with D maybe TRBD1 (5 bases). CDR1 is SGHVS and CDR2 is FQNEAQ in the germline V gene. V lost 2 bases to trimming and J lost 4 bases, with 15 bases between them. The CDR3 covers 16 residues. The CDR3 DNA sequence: TGTGCCAGCAGCTTAACAGGAGCCGGACCTTACAATGAGCAGTTCTTC. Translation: CASSLTGAGPYNEQFF.

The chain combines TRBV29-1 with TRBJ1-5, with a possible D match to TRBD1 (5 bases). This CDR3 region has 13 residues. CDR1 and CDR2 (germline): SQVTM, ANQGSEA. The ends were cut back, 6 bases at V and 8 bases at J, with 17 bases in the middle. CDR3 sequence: CSVSWGVSEPQHF. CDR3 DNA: TGCAGCGTAAGCTGGGGGGTAAGCGAGCCCCAGCATTTT.

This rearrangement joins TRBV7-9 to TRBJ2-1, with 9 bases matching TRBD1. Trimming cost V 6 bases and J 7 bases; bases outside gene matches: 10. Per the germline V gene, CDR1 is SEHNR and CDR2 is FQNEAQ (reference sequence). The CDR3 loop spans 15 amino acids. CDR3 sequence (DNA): TGTGCCAGCAGACGTCCGGGACAGGGCTTTAATGAGCAGTTCTTC. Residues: CASRRPGQGFNEQFF. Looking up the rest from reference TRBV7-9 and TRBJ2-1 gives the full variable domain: DTGVSQNPRHKITKRGQNVTFRCDPISEHNRLYWYRQTLGQGPEFLTYFQNEAQLEKSRLLSDRFSAERPKGSFSTLEIQRTEQGDSAMYLCASRRPGQGFNEQFFGPGTRLTVL.

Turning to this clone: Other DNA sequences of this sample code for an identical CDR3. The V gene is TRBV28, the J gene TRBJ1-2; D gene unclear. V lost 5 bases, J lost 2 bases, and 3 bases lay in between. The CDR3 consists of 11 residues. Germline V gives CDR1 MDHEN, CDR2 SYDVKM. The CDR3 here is CASSQNYGYTF. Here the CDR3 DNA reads TGTGCCAGCAGTCAAAACTATGGCTACACCTTC.

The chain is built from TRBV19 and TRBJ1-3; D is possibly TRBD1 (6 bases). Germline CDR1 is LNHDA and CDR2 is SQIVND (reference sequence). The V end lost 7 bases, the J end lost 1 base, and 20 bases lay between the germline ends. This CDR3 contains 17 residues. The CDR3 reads CASITSQGYSSGNTIYF. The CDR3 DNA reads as TGTGCCAGTATCACCTCGCAGGGGTACTCTTCTGGAAACACCATATATTTT.

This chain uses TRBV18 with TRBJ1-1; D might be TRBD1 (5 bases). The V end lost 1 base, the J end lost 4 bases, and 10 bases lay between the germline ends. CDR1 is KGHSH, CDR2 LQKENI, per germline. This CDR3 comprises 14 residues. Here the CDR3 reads CASSPLGTGTEAFF. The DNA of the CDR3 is TGTGCCAGCTCACCACTGGGTACAGGCACTGAAGCTTTCTTT.

The CDR3 sequence: CASSTNTGQPQHF. The CDR3 region has the DNA TGTGCCAGCAGTACAAATACGGGTCAGCCCCAGCATTTT. This chain links TRBV6-5 with TRBJ1-5; D remains unclear. V was trimmed by 5 bases and J by 6 bases, leaving 11 bases between them. The CDR3 consists of 13 residues. CDR1 MNHEY and CDR2 SVGAGI come from the germline V gene.

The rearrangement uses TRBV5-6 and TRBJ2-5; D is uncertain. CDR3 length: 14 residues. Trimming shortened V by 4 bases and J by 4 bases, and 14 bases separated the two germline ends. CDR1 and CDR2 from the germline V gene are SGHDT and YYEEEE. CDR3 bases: TGTGCCAGCAGCGCCACAGTGGAAGGAGAGACCCAGTACTTC. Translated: CASSATVEGETQYF.

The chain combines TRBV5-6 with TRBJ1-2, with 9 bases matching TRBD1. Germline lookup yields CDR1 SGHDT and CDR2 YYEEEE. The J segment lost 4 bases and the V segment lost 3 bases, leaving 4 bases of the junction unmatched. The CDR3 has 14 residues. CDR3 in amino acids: CASSWTGVGYGYTF. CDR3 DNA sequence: TGTGCCAGCAGCTGGACAGGGGTAGGCTATGGCTACACCTTC.

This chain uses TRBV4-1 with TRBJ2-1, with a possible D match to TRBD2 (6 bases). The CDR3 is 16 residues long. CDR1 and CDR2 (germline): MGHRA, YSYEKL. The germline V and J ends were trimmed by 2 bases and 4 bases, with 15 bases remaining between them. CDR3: CASSQSRDLGYNEQFF. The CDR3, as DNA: TGCGCCAGCAGCCAAAGCCGGGACTTAGGGTACAATGAGCAGTTCTTC.

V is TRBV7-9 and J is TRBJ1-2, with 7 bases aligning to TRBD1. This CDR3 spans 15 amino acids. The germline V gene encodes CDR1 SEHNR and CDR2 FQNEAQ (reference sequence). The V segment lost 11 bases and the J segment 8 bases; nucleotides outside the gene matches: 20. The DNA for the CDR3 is TGTGCCGGCCTTGGAGACAGGGACATGTTGCGAGGCTACACCTTC. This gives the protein CAGLGDRDMLRGYTF.

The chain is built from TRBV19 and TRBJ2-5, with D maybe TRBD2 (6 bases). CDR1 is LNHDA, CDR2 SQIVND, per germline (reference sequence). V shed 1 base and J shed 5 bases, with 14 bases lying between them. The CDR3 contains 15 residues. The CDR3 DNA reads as TGTGCCAGTAGTATAGGGACTATAAATTTGGAGACCCAGTACTTC. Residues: CASSIGTINLETQYF.

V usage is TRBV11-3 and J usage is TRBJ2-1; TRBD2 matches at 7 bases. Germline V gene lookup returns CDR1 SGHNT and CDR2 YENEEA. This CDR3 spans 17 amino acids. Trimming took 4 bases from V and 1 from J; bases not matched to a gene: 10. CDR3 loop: CASSSARWEGSYNEQFF. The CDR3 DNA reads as TGTGCCAGCAGCTCTGCCCGGTGGGAGGGATCCTACAATGAGCAGTTCTTC.

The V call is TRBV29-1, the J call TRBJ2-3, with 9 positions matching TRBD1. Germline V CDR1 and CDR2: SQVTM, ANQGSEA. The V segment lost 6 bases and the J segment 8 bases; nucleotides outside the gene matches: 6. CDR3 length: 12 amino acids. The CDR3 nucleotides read TGCAGCGTGGGACAGGGAGGACTTACGCAGTATTTT. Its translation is CSVGQGGLTQYF.

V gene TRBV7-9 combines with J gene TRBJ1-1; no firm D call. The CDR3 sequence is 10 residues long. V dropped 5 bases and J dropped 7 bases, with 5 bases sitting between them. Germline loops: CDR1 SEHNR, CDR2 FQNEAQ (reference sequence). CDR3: CASSTVEAFF. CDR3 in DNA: TGTGCCAGCAGCACAGTTGAAGCTTTCTTT.